This section outlines one T cell receptor (beta chain) sequence together with its context. Its antigen is unidentified. A multiplex PCR was run with 60 Vbeta primers and 13 Jbeta primers. Generated by immunoSEQ multiplex PCR, the TCRdb table keeps only in-frame clones and is missing some. The data show 95,000 to 150,000 clones, 80% seen once. Per the germline V gene, CDR1 is MNHEY and CDR2 is SVGAGI. The V gene lost 2 bases and the J gene lost 4 bases, with 12 bases spanning the gap. This CDR3 has 15 amino acids. The data are from a study of cytomegalovirus exposure and HLA in healthy donors. Turning to the study itself: HLA-typed donors were the source of 82 million or so unique TCRs, which an early data release held. Points from the study as a whole: Near-uniform donor sequencing depth was presumed by presence/absence analyses. An observed cluster of highly shared sequence variants was recorded as a likely sequencing artifact. There were a few CMV-associated chains whose specificity for CMV antigens was confirmed in vitro.

The gene calls are TRBV6-5 and TRBJ1-3; D remains ambiguous. The sequence was obtained from a man aged 50-59 years in good health and CMV-seronegative. The sample was PBMCs. This CDR3 reads CASSYEGWEGNTIYF. In DNA form, the CDR3 reads TGTGCCAGCAGTTACGAGGGCTGGGAAGGAAACACCATATATTTT.